This T cell receptor (beta chain) was profiled in a study of blood T cell repertoires in COVID-19. V lost 5 bases to trimming and J lost 4 bases, with 18 bases between them. The CDR3 runs 15 residues. Per the germline V gene, CDR1 is SGHAT and CDR2 is FQNNGV. In the source study's methods: Amplification of reference gene primers was used by the study to estimate nucleated cell counts. Generated by immunoSEQ multiplex PCR, the TCRdb table keeps only in-frame clones and is missing some. For V, J and clone size, that table is used; D and trimming come from the DNA. The data show roughly 300,000 clones, with 83% seen just once and around 10% held by the top ten.

What was sequenced was peripheral blood. This sequence originates from a woman aged 45-65 years who had recovered from COVID-19. The chain joins TRBV11-2 to TRBJ2-7, with D perhaps matching TRBD2 (7 bases). The CDR3 DNA sequence: TGTGCCAGCAGCGACCTAGGGGGGGGCCGATACGAGCAGTACTTC. Translation gives CASSDLGGGRYEQYF.